These T cell receptor beta chains were read from a single sample in a study of blood T cell repertoires in COVID-19. Sequenced by immunoSEQ multiplex PCR; TCRdb stores in-frame clones only, minus some. The sample has more than 200,000 clones; about 89% are singletons. The specimen sequenced was PBMCs or T cells enriched from blood (not recorded which). The receptors were gathered from a woman aged 30 to 39 who had recovered from COVID-19. Each CDR3 is given with its conserved first and last residue. A D gene is named only where the DNA matches it firmly.

j_call: TRBJ2-5; d_call: -; v_call: TRBV30; cdr3_aa: CAWSVGQTVQETQYF
j_call: TRBJ2-1; d_call: -; v_call: TRBV25-1; cdr3_aa: CASSEYRQGYEQFF
j_call: TRBJ2-1; d_call: -; v_call: TRBV6-5; cdr3_aa: CASSYSGSTYNEQFF
j_call: TRBJ1-5; d_call: -; v_call: TRBV28; cdr3_aa: CASSHGQFSNQPQHF
j_call: TRBJ1-6; d_call: -; v_call: TRBV7-3; cdr3_aa: CASSLTGTYNSPLHF
j_call: TRBJ1-2; d_call: -; v_call: TRBV9; cdr3_aa: CASSVVRGQGYTF
j_call: TRBJ2-7; d_call: -; v_call: TRBV19; cdr3_aa: CASTGNSNEQYF
j_call: TRBJ1-2; d_call: -; v_call: TRBV18; cdr3_aa: CASSPDRQPQGYTF
j_call: TRBJ2-1; d_call: -; v_call: TRBV6-1; cdr3_aa: CASSDPLVGFAEQFF
j_call: TRBJ2-1; d_call: TRBD2; v_call: TRBV7-8; cdr3_aa: CASSTGLAGEQFF
j_call: TRBJ1-2; d_call: TRBD1; v_call: TRBV7-2; cdr3_aa: CASSSGQAYGYTF
j_call: TRBJ1-1; d_call: TRBD1; v_call: TRBV5-1; cdr3_aa: CASSLARQGTDTEAFF
j_call: TRBJ1-2; d_call: -; v_call: TRBV19; cdr3_aa: CASSPGRGGMNYGYTF
j_call: TRBJ2-2; d_call: -; v_call: TRBV5-1; cdr3_aa: CASENADRRTGELFF
j_call: TRBJ1-1; d_call: -; v_call: TRBV7-9; cdr3_aa: CAIRGGANTEAFF
j_call: TRBJ1-3; d_call: -; v_call: TRBV5-1; cdr3_aa: CASSLAGFSGNTIYF
j_call: TRBJ2-3; d_call: TRBD2; v_call: TRBV6-5; cdr3_aa: CASSPSGGAVGTQYF
j_call: TRBJ2-5; d_call: TRBD2; v_call: TRBV28; cdr3_aa: CASMISGRVETQYF
j_call: TRBJ1-2; d_call: -; v_call: TRBV6-2/TRBV6-3; cdr3_aa: CASSYETNYGYTF
j_call: TRBJ1-5; d_call: -; v_call: TRBV2; cdr3_aa: CASSEQGISNQPQHF
j_call: TRBJ1-5; d_call: TRBD1; v_call: TRBV27; cdr3_aa: CASSSSGTGGSQHF
j_call: TRBJ1-4; d_call: -; v_call: TRBV28; cdr3_aa: CASSLWGVGRSEKLFF